Given below is one TCR beta chain in context. Its target is not known. With 5 bases clipped from V and 1 base from J, the junction kept 8 bases outside the gene matches. Germline V CDR1 and CDR2: SGHAT, FQDESV (reference sequence). The CDR3 has 19 amino acids. These data originate in a study of siplizumab effects on memory and regulatory T cells. Findings of the study overall: Tregs proliferating in siplizumab cultures lacked confirmation of their suppressive function. The mapping of alloreactive clones to unstimulated subsets covered only a minor fraction of them. Siplizumab led to significantly less abundant alloreactive sequences that could be traced back to unstimulated CD4+ memory cells. Apparently key alloresponse contributors, naive T cells also seemed more diverse than memory cells.

The method was immunoSEQ multiplex PCR; TCRdb's version includes in-frame clones alone and lacks a portion of them. The data contain some 100,000 clones, 94% of them singletons. V gene TRBV11-1 combines with J gene TRBJ2-1; 16 bases fit TRBD2. The sequence was collected from a human donor in good health. The sample taken for sequencing was non-Treg CD4+ T cells sorted from blood. The CDR3 protein is CASSTGTSGRAASYNEQFF. CDR3 nucleotide sequence: TGTGCCAGCAGCACCGGGACTAGCGGGAGGGCCGCGTCCTACAATGAGCAGTTCTTC.